These 25 T cell receptor beta chains came from one sample sequenced in a study of blood T cells in healthy people across ages. The second PCR ran about 6 to 12 cycles with a sample-barcoded 5' primer and J-beta primers. TCRdb ran MiXCR on the 5' RACE reads and lists one entry per CDR3 protein. This sample has approximately 880,000 distinct CDR3 sequences, with roughly 50% found just once. The sequencing sample was made of blood. These receptors came from a man aged 30 to 39 in good health.

This clonotype was observed many times. V and J are TRBV7-9 and TRBJ1-1; TRBD1 is a possible D gene (5 bases). Per the germline V gene, CDR1 is SEHNR and CDR2 is FQNEAQ (reference sequence). V was shortened by 5 bases and J by 3 bases, with 10 bases between the two germline ends. The CDR3 consists of 13 residues. The CDR3 reads CASSDQQDTEAFF. For the CDR3, the DNA is TGTGCCAGCAGCGACCAACAGGACACTGAAGCTTTCTTT.

V is TRBV12-3 or TRBV12-4 and J is TRBJ2-6, with D hard to call. The CDR3 runs to 17 residues. V was trimmed by 5 bases and J by 0 bases, leaving 14 bases between them. DNA of the CDR3: TGTGCCAGCAGTCCTATTGGCCCCAGCTCTGGGGCCAACGTCCTGACTTTC. Translation gives CASSPIGPSSGANVLTF.

V and J are TRBV27 and TRBJ2-7; 8 nucleotides align to TRBD1. The CDR3 is made up of 15 amino acids. The V segment lost 5 bases and the J segment 5 bases; nucleotides outside the gene matches: 11. Germline CDR1 is MNHEY and CDR2 is SMNVEV (reference sequence). The CDR3 protein is CASSPGQGWGNEQYF. CDR3 coding DNA: TGTGCCAGCAGTCCTGGACAGGGATGGGGCAACGAGCAGTACTTC.

The genes are TRBV3-1 and TRBJ1-2; no definite D call. V shed 3 bases and J shed 7 bases, with 9 bases lying between them. Germline-derived CDR1 and CDR2 are LGHDT and YNNKEL (reference sequence). The CDR3 spans 12 residues. The CDR3 reads CASSQGGFGYTF. DNA of the CDR3: TGTGCCAGCAGCCAGGGAGGGTTTGGCTACACCTTC.

The chain joins TRBV2 to TRBJ1-3; TRBD1 agrees at 10 bases. V shed 5 bases and J 0 bases; nucleotides not matched to a gene: 1. The CDR3 has 15 residues. Germline V CDR1 and CDR2: SNHLY, FYNNEI. CDR3 region: CASSRDRGSGNTIYF. CDR3 DNA: TGTGCCAGCAGTCGGGACAGGGGCTCTGGAAACACCATATATTTT.

This rearrangement joins TRBV28 to TRBJ2-5; 10 nucleotides line up with TRBD2. TRBJ2-7 explains the end of the DNA better; the J call may be wrong. In germline, CDR1 is MDHEN, CDR2 SYDVKM. This CDR3 comprises 17 residues. The CDR3 region has the DNA TGTGCCAGCAGGGAACACGCAAGCGGGGGGGGATTTTACGAGCAGTACTTC. Its translation is CASREHASGGGFYEQYF.

This chain connects TRBV15 to TRBJ2-1; no clear D. Germline-derived CDR1 and CDR2 are LNHNV and YYDKDF (reference sequence). V was cut by 0 bases and J by 9 bases, with 15 bases left in between. CDR3 size: 15 residues. The CDR3 DNA reads TGTGCCACCAGCAGAGATTTTACGGCCCGCGGTGAGCAGTTCTTC. Protein: CATSRDFTARGEQFF.

The chain has TRBV6-5 and TRBJ2-7; D might be TRBD2 (7 bases). The J call may be mistaken, given a closer DNA end match to TRBJ2-5. The CDR3 consists of 15 residues. Germline V gives CDR1 MNHEY, CDR2 SVGAGI. The CDR3 sequence: CASSYDGGAGETQYF. For the CDR3, the DNA is TGTGCCAGCAGTTACGATGGGGGGGCCGGTGAGACCCAGTACTTC.

V gene TRBV12-3 or TRBV12-4 combines with J gene TRBJ1-2, with D possibly TRBD1 on 5 matching bases. The CDR3 has 14 residues. The V and J ends lost 7 bases and 3 bases respectively, with 15 bases between them. The CDR3 region is CASNDQRGDYGYTF. CDR3 DNA: TGTGCCAGCAATGATCAAAGGGGAGACTATGGCTACACCTTC.

This clonotype was seen only once. J is TRBJ2-7 and V is TRBV7-2, with D hard to call. The CDR3 extends over 14 amino acids. The V and J ends lost 5 bases and 0 bases respectively, with 11 bases between them. Germline CDR1 SGHTA, CDR2 FQGNSA. CDR3 region: CASSVWSSSYEQYF. CDR3 coding DNA: TGTGCCAGCAGCGTCTGGAGTAGCTCCTACGAGCAGTACTTC.

CDR3 DNA: TGCGCCAGCAGCCAAGATGGGGGGGGAGCTGTGGATACGCAGTATTTT. Its translation: CASSQDGGGAVDTQYF. The rearrangement links TRBV4-1 to TRBJ2-3, with 7 bases matching TRBD2. The CDR3 extends over 16 amino acids. V dropped 0 bases and J dropped 6; count of bases not matched to a gene: 9. Germline lookup yields CDR1 MGHRA and CDR2 YSYEKL.

V and J are TRBV20-1 and TRBJ1-1; D might be TRBD1 (5 bases). Germline-derived CDR1 and CDR2 are DFQATT and SNEGSKA (reference sequence). This CDR3 has 11 residues. V lost 6 bases to trimming and J lost 6 bases, with 11 bases between them. CDR3 nucleotide sequence: TGCAGTGCCCTGGGAGGGGCTGAAGCTTTCTTT. This encodes CSALGGAEAFF.

This clonotype appeared a single time. The chain has TRBV4-1 and TRBJ2-1, with D perhaps given as TRBD1 or TRBD2 (5 bases each). The germline V gene encodes CDR1 MGHRA and CDR2 YSYEKL. Trimming took 7 bases from V and 5 from J, leaving 21 bases between them. The CDR3 sequence is 16 residues long. The CDR3: CASTPLRGPLDNEQFF. CDR3 sequence (DNA): TGCGCCAGCACCCCACTACGGGGACCTTTGGACAATGAGCAGTTCTTC.

This clonotype was counted a few times. This chain uses TRBV4-1 with TRBJ1-1, with D possibly TRBD1 on 5 matching bases. Trimming left V 0 bases short and J 1 base short, with 15 bases between. Germline V gene lookup returns CDR1 MGHRA and CDR2 YSYEKL. This CDR3 has 17 amino acids. The CDR3 coding sequence is TGCGCCAGCAGCCAAGAACGGTGGGGGGGGACGAACACTGAAGCTTTCTTT. The encoded protein is CASSQERWGGTNTEAFF.

The chain couples TRBV12-3 or TRBV12-4 to TRBJ2-1, with D unresolved. Trimming shortened V by 0 bases and J by 6 bases, and 12 bases separated the two germline ends. CDR3 length: 15 residues. The CDR3 nucleotides are TGTGCCAGCAGTTTAGCGCGGTACTATGCCAATGAGCAGTTCTTC. Translated, it gives CASSLARYYANEQFF.

The chain joins TRBV29-1 to TRBJ1-2; a weak D match, TRBD1 (6 bases). Trimming pared 2 bases from V and 2 bases from J, leaving 12 bases between. Germline loops: CDR1 SQVTM, CDR2 ANQGSEA. The CDR3 runs 14 residues. The CDR3 sequence: CSVEPRDKNYGYTF. Written as DNA, the CDR3 is TGCAGCGTTGAACCCCGGGACAAGAACTATGGCTACACCTTC.

This clonotype was picked up many times. One junction end does not reproduce the germline sequence, and a read error may be involved. This chain joins TRBV5-1 and TRBJ2-1, with D possibly being TRBD1 (5 bases). The CDR3 runs to 13 residues. CDR1 is SGHRS, CDR2 YFSETQ, per germline. The CDR3 is CASSLGQTNEQFF. DNA for the CDR3: TGCGCCAGCAGTTTGGGGCAAACCAATGAGCAGTTCTTC.

V is TRBV20-1 and J is TRBJ2-5; 8 bases map to TRBD1. The J call may be faulty, since TRBJ2-7 better matches the DNA end. CDR3 size: 16 residues. CDR1 is DFQATT and CDR2 is SNEGSKA in the germline V gene (reference sequence). The CDR3 loop is CSASPLRGQVLYEQYF. The DNA of the CDR3 is TGCAGTGCTAGTCCCTTGAGGGGACAGGTCCTTTACGAGCAGTACTTC.

The chain's CDR3 is CASSQAVGSNQPQHF. As DNA, the CDR3 is TGCGCCAGCAGCCAGGCGGTAGGCAGCAATCAGCCCCAGCATTTT. The chain carries TRBV4-1 and TRBJ1-5; D not certain. Germline CDR1 is MGHRA and CDR2 is YSYEKL. V was cut by 3 bases and J by 1 base, with 10 bases left in between. This CDR3 contains 15 residues.

This clonotype was seen more than once but under ten times. This chain connects TRBV20-1 to TRBJ2-7; D might be TRBD1 (6 bases). The CDR3 loop spans 14 amino acids. The germline V gene has CDR1 DFQATT and CDR2 SNEGSKA (reference sequence). Deletions cut 5 bases from V and 1 base from J, with 15 bases between. The CDR3 DNA is TGCAGTGCTTCCGGGACACTCATTTCCTACGAGCAGTACTTC. This encodes CSASGTLISYEQYF.

This chain uses TRBV20-1 with TRBJ2-3; no reliable D call. The CDR3 is made up of 13 amino acids. Per germline, CDR1 DFQATT and CDR2 SNEGSKA (reference sequence). V was pared by 1 base and J by 7 bases, with 12 bases between. In DNA, the CDR3 is TGCAGTGCTAGAGTCCGTGGAAGAAATACGCAGTATTTT. Its translation: CSARVRGRNTQYF.

This chain joins TRBV2 and TRBJ1-2; D unclear. From germline, CDR1 is SNHLY and CDR2 FYNNEI. This CDR3 is built from 14 residues. Deletions cut 3 bases from V and 4 bases from J, with 12 bases between. The CDR3 spells CASSDAQSLYGYTF. DNA of the CDR3: TGTGCCAGCAGTGATGCACAGTCACTCTATGGCTACACCTTC.

The rearrangement links TRBV21-1 to TRBJ1-4; the table assigns TRBD1, which was not confirmed against the DNA. TRBV21-1 is given as a pseudogene. This CDR3 has 18 amino acids. This CDR3 is CASSKAAGFSRMGEKLFF. The CDR3 nucleotides are TGTGCCAGCAGCAAAGCGGCAGGGTTCAGTCGTATGGGTGAAAAACTGTTTTTT.

This clonotype was seen only once. The chain recombines TRBV4-2 with TRBJ2-4, with D hard to call. The DNA end lines up better with TRBJ2-7; the J call may be wrong. Germline CDR1 LGHNA, CDR2 YNFKEQ. The CDR3 length is 16 residues. CDR3 bases: TGTGCCAGCAGCCAAGCTGGTGGGCAGGTTGTACACGAGCAGTACTTC. It is translated as CASSQAGGQVVHEQYF.

Only one count was recorded for this clonotype. The chain links TRBV7-3 to TRBJ2-3, with a weak D call TRBD2 (7 bases). The germline V and J ends were trimmed by 4 bases and 0 bases, with 17 bases remaining between them. The CDR3 has 17 residues. CDR1 is SGHTA, CDR2 FQGTGA, per germline. CDR3 nucleotides: TGTGCCAGCAGCTCGTCCCTACGGGGGGCTAGCACAGATACGCAGTATTTT. It translates to CASSSSLRGASTDTQYF.